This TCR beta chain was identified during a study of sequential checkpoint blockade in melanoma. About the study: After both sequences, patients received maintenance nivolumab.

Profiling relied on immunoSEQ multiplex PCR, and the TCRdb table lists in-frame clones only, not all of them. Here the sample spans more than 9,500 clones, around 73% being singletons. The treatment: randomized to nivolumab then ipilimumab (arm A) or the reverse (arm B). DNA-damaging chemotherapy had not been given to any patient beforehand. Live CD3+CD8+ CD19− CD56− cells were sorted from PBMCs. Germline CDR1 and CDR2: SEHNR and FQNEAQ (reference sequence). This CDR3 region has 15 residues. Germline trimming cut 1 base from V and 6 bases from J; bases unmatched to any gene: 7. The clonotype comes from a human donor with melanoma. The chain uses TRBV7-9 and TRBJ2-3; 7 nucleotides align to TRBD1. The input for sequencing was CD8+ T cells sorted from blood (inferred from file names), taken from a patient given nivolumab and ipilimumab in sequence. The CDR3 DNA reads TGTGCCAGCAGCTTAGACCGACAGGGTGCGGATACGCAGTATTTT. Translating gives CASSLDRQGADTQYF.